Below are 17 T cell receptor beta chains sequenced from a single sample in a study of pediatric ulcerative colitis. During colonoscopy, one to two rectal pinch biopsies were collected. TCRdb's table, derived via immunoSEQ multiplex PCR, lists solely in-frame clones and lacks some. The table lists approximately 40,000 clones, about 75% of them singletons. The sample taken for sequencing was gut tissue. These TCRs come from a boy aged 5-17 years with severe ulcerative colitis.

The gene calls are TRBV5-4 and TRBJ2-7; 7 bases align to TRBD1. Per the germline V gene, CDR1 is SGHNT and CDR2 is YYREEE (reference sequence). Trimming cost V 4 bases and J 1 base; bases outside gene matches: 5. The length of the CDR3 is 14 residues. The CDR3 reads CASSPRQGSYEQYF. The CDR3 DNA is TGTGCCAGCAGCCCGAGACAGGGATCCTACGAGCAGTACTTC. The entire variable domain, with the rest obtained from reference TRBV5-4 and TRBJ2-7, is as follows: ETGVTQSPTHLIKTRGQQVTLRCSSQSGHNTVSWYQQALGQGPQFIFQYYREEENGRGNFPPRFSGLQFPNYSSELNVNALELDDSALYLCASSPRQGSYEQYFGPGTRLTVT.

V usage is TRBV5-1 and J usage is TRBJ1-2; D gene ambiguous. Germline values: CDR1 SGHRS, CDR2 YFSETQ. The CDR3 is 15 amino acids. V was pared by 0 bases and J by 2 bases, with 11 bases between. This CDR3 is CASSLESGLNYGYTF. The CDR3 DNA reads TGCGCCAGCAGCTTGGAATCGGGCCTGAACTATGGCTACACCTTC.

The J gene is TRBJ1-1, the V gene TRBV10-3, with 11 bases fitting TRBD1. Trimming removed 4 bases from V and 4 bases from J; junction bases left unmatched: 2. The length of the CDR3 is 14 residues. Germline CDR1 ENHRY, CDR2 SYGVKD. The chain's CDR3 is CAISGGQGATEAFF. CDR3 DNA: TGTGCCATCAGTGGCGGACAGGGGGCCACTGAAGCTTTCTTT.

This chain uses TRBV5-1 with TRBJ2-3; 10 bases are a match to TRBD1. Germline CDR1 SGHRS, CDR2 YFSETQ. There are 17 residues in the CDR3. The V segment lost 3 bases and the J segment 2 bases; nucleotides outside the gene matches: 9. The CDR3 DNA sequence: TGCGCCAGCAGCTGGGGGGCCGGGACAGGGGCCACAGATACGCAGTATTTT. Translating gives CASSWGAGTGATDTQYF.

The rearrangement joins TRBV5-1 to TRBJ2-7; perhaps TRBD2 as D (6 bases). V was clipped by 0 bases and J by 1 base, with 11 bases between them. This CDR3 has 15 residues. The germline gives CDR1 SGHRS, CDR2 YFSETQ. CDR3 DNA sequence: TGCGCCAGCAGCTTGGACGGGACTGAATCCTACGAGCAGTACTTC. Protein product: CASSLDGTESYEQYF.

The CDR3 protein is CASSERPRGGAPDTQYF. CDR3 in DNA: TGTGCCAGCAGTGAAAGGCCTCGCGGGGGGGCCCCAGATACGCAGTATTTT. The V gene is TRBV6-1, the J gene TRBJ2-3; 9 bases line up with TRBD2. Per the germline V gene, CDR1 is MNHNS and CDR2 is SASEGT. V was clipped by 2 bases and J by 4 bases; unmatched bases: 10. CDR3 size: 17 residues.

This chain joins TRBV27 and TRBJ1-4; no clear D. V lost 6 bases and J 7 bases, leaving 21 bases between the germline ends. The CDR3 is 16 amino acids. Germline V gene sequence: CDR1 MNHEY, CDR2 SMNVEV (reference sequence). The CDR3 DNA reads TGTGCCAGCAGCCCGACGATGCTGGCAGGTGGTGAAAAACTGTTTTTT. Residues: CASSPTMLAGGEKLFF.

This clone turned up a few times. The CDR3 sequence is CASSLNRNTEAFF. The CDR3 nucleotides are TGTGCCAGCAGCTTAAATCGGAACACTGAAGCTTTCTTT. The chain joins TRBV7-3 to TRBJ1-1; D remains ambiguous. Germline V gives CDR1 SGHTA, CDR2 FQGTGA. CDR3 length: 13 amino acids. Trimming stripped 1 base from V and 1 base from J, with 4 bases between.

The chain combines TRBV28 with TRBJ2-5; D perhaps matches TRBD2 (5 bases). The V end lost 3 bases, the J end lost 4 bases, and 9 bases lay between the germline ends. From germline, CDR1 is MDHEN and CDR2 SYDVKM. There are 13 residues in the CDR3. CDR3 bases: TGTGCCAGCAGTTTTTTTCGGGGAGAGACCCAGTACTTC. This gives the protein CASSFFRGETQYF.

This clone has more than one count but fewer than ten. The V and J genes are TRBV7-6 and TRBJ1-1, with D perhaps TRBD1 (6 bases). The CDR3 loop spans 14 amino acids. V dropped 4 bases and J dropped 3 bases, with 12 bases sitting between them. Germline loops: CDR1 SGHVS, CDR2 FNYEAQ. The CDR3 sequence: CASSSQGTDTEAFF. The DNA of the CDR3 is TGTGCCAGCAGCTCACAGGGAACTGACACTGAAGCTTTCTTT.

The rearrangement uses TRBV10-2 and TRBJ2-7; D is perhaps TRBD1 or TRBD2 (5 bases each). The CDR3 is made up of 13 amino acids. CDR1 and CDR2 from the germline V gene are WSHSY and SAAADI. V lost 8 bases and J lost 0, with 11 bases in between. The CDR3 here is CASCWGPSYEQYF. The CDR3 region has the DNA TGCGCCAGCTGTTGGGGACCCTCCTACGAGCAGTACTTC.

This chain links TRBV10-1 with TRBJ2-5, with TRBD1 matching over 8 bases. V trimming: 3 bases; J trimming: 1 base; junction bases outside the gene matches: 4. The CDR3 runs 15 residues. Germline loops: CDR1 WNHNN, CDR2 SYGVQD (reference sequence). DNA for the CDR3: TGCGCCAGCAGTGAAGACAGGGGTGCCCAAGAGACCCAGTACTTC. This encodes CASSEDRGAQETQYF.

The CDR3 loop reads CASSEYLGGTETQYF. CDR3 DNA sequence: TGTGCCAGCAGTGAATATCTTGGGGGAACGGAGACCCAGTACTTC. The chain carries TRBV25-1 and TRBJ2-5; D possibly uses TRBD1 or TRBD2 (5 bases each). The germline V gene has CDR1 MGHDK and CDR2 SYGVNS. Trimming cost V 0 bases and J 5 bases, with 13 bases left between them. The CDR3 consists of 15 residues.

This chain connects TRBV11-3 to TRBJ2-2; the D gene is possibly TRBD2 (6 bases). This CDR3 contains 13 residues. Germline assignment: CDR1 SGHNT and CDR2 YENEEA. The germline V and J ends were trimmed by 7 bases and 3 bases, with 9 bases remaining between them. This CDR3 is CASNPGDTGELFF. The CDR3 coding sequence is TGTGCCAGCAACCCGGGGGACACCGGGGAGCTGTTTTTT. The full variable domain, completed using reference TRBV11-3 and TRBJ2-2, is EAGVVQSPRYKIIEKKQPVAFWCNPISGHNTLYWYLQNLGQGPELLIRYENEEAVDDSQLPKDRFSAERLKGVDSTLKIQPAELGDSAVYLCASNPGDTGELFFGEGSRLTVL.

With respect to this clone: The CDR3 end shows no conserved phenylalanine or tryptophan, and so a read error is likely. The J gene is TRBJ1-6, the V gene TRBV2, with D hard to call. The CDR3 runs to 15 residues. Germline V gene lookup returns CDR1 SNHLY and CDR2 FYNNEI. The V end was cut by 5 bases, the J end by 0 bases, with 8 bases between. Here the CDR3 DNA reads TGTGCCAGCAGTTCCGAAAGCTCCTATAATTCACCCCTCCACCTT. This codes for CASSSESSYNSPLHL.

The CDR3 reads CASSHPGQGANYNEQFF. DNA for the CDR3: TGCGCCAGCAGCCACCCGGGGCAGGGGGCTAACTACAATGAGCAGTTCTTC. V and J are TRBV4-1 and TRBJ2-1; 8 nucleotides align to TRBD1. Germline CDR1 and CDR2: MGHRA and YSYEKL. CDR3 length equals 17 residues. Trimming at V came to 3 bases and at J to 3 bases, leaving 10 bases not matched to a gene.

This chain connects TRBV30 to TRBJ2-1, with a possible D match to TRBD2 (7 bases). The ends were cut back, 0 bases at V and 5 bases at J, with 23 bases in the middle. Germline lookup yields CDR1 GTSNPN and CDR2 SVGIG (reference sequence). This CDR3 has 18 residues. CDR3 protein: CAWSVDAFVGGGNNEQFF. The DNA for the CDR3 is TGTGCCTGGAGTGTAGATGCTTTTGTGGGCGGGGGCAACAATGAGCAGTTCTTC.